A single sample is the source of the 29 T cell receptor beta chains below, sequenced in a study of T-cell reconstitution after alpha-beta-depleted transplantation in children (TCRdb year 2016). Library prep was done by PCR. This sample was sequenced with an Illumina HiSeq 2500. TCR library preparation used molecular barcoding, with unique molecular identifiers applied to normalize quantification of the TCRbeta repertoire. TCRdb cleaned the public reads at Q25 with fastp, built clones with MiXCR and kept in-frame beta chains. Rows with a matching CDR3 protein are joined into one entry that keeps the most common DNA and genes. This sample has 700,000 to 850,000 distinct CDR3 sequences in its table, and 15% to 20% of those were observed once. Jointly, the top ten make up roughly 5% of the sample. The treatment or condition label here, explained by the study, means: allogeneic hematopoietic cell transplantation with graft depleted of TCRalphabeta T cells and CD19 B cells.

The sample in question was PBMCs, mostly from graft donor cells, obtained 360 days after TCRalphabeta/CD19-depleted stem cell transplant. The receptors were sampled from a male patient younger than 18 who had a stem cell transplant for acute lymphoblastic leukemia, so the T cells may come from the graft donor.

V usage is TRBV28 and J usage is TRBJ1-2; unclear D gene. The ends were cut back, 1 base at V and 8 bases at J, with 20 bases in the middle. Germline V gene lookup returns CDR1 MDHEN and CDR2 SYDVKM. The CDR3 is 16 residues long. The CDR3 nucleotides read TGTGCCAGCAGTTTATCGCAGGTGGGGTCTTCGGAAGGCTACACCTTC. Protein sequence: CASSLSQVGSSEGYTF.

This clonotype has just a few counts. This rearrangement joins TRBV21-1 to TRBJ2-1; no DNA check was done on the table's D call, TRBD1. TRBV21-1 is recorded as a pseudogene. The length of the CDR3 is 16 residues. The CDR3 DNA is TGTGCCAGCAGCAAGAAGTGGGGACAAGTCATCAATGAGCAGTTCTTC. Encoded protein: CASSKKWGQVINEQFF.

The chain links TRBV27 to TRBJ2-1; 13 bases match TRBD2. Germline V gene sequence: CDR1 MNHEY, CDR2 SMNVEV (reference sequence). Trimming removed 4 bases from V and 8 bases from J; junction bases left unmatched: 11. This CDR3 comprises 17 residues. The CDR3 is CASSSSLLAGGPHEQFF. CDR3 nucleotide sequence: TGTGCCAGCAGTTCATCGCTACTAGCGGGAGGGCCCCATGAGCAGTTCTTC.

This rearrangement joins TRBV2 to TRBJ2-1; a possible D gene is TRBD2 (6 bases). The length of the CDR3 is 16 residues. Trimming stripped 3 bases from V and 1 base from J, with 13 bases between. CDR1 is SNHLY and CDR2 is FYNNEI in the germline V gene. CDR3 nucleotide sequence: TGTGCCAGCAGTGAGTGGAGCGGGTGGTCCTACAATGAGCAGTTCTTC. It translates to CASSEWSGWSYNEQFF.

This clonotype occurred a few times. The rearrangement uses TRBV4-1 and TRBJ2-2; TRBD2 is a possible D gene (6 bases). The CDR3 spans 18 residues. Germline CDR1 MGHRA, CDR2 YSYEKL. V dropped 3 bases and J dropped 4 bases, with 21 bases sitting between them. In nucleotides, the CDR3 is TGCGCCAGCAGCCAGGATAACCCAAGCGGGTCGGGCACCGGGGAGCTGTTTTTT. Translation gives CASSQDNPSGSGTGELFF.

This clonotype was seen at least ten times. This CDR3 is CSVDGTASSYNEQFF. CDR3 nucleotides: TGCAGCGTTGACGGGACCGCCAGCTCCTACAATGAGCAGTTCTTC. This chain joins TRBV29-1 and TRBJ2-1; D may correspond to TRBD1 or TRBD2 (5 bases each). The CDR3 sequence is 15 residues long. Germline CDR1 reads SQVTM; CDR2 reads ANQGSEA. Trimming removed 3 bases from V and 0 bases from J, with 12 bases in between.

This clonotype has more than one count but fewer than ten. The chain carries TRBV12-3 or TRBV12-4 and TRBJ2-3; D tentatively reads TRBD1 or TRBD2 (6 bases each). The CDR3 sequence is 15 residues long. Deletions cut 7 bases from V and 2 bases from J, with 16 bases between. Here the CDR3 DNA reads TGTGCCAGCACCCGGAGGGGGACTTCCACAGATACGCAGTATTTT. It encodes CASTRRGTSTDTQYF.

This clonotype was seen only a few times. The chain joins TRBV7-2 to TRBJ2-7, with D uncertain. Trimming took 3 bases from V and 4 from J, leaving 7 bases between them. The CDR3 length is 12 residues. Germline CDR1 and CDR2: SGHTA and FQGNSA. This chain's CDR3 is CASSFYEYEQYF. In DNA, the CDR3 is TGTGCCAGCAGCTTTTACGAGTACGAGCAGTACTTC. The entire variable domain, with the rest obtained from reference TRBV7-2 and TRBJ2-7, is as follows: GAGVSQSPSNKVTEKGKDVELRCDPISGHTALYWYRQSLGQGLEFLIYFQGNSAPDKSGLPSDRFSAERTGGSVSTLTIQRTQQEDSAVYLCASSFYEYEQYFGPGTRLTVT.

This clonotype was picked up a small number of times. The V call is TRBV7-3, the J call TRBJ2-1, with D tentatively TRBD1 (5 bases). V shed 5 bases and J shed 9 bases, with 20 bases lying between them. This CDR3 is built from 15 residues. Germline CDR1 and CDR2: SGHTA and FQGTGA. As DNA, the CDR3 is TGTGCCAGCAGCCCCCTCCGCATCGGTAGGGGTGAGCAGTTCTTC. Its protein product is CASSPLRIGRGEQFF.

This clonotype was detected a few times. The V call is TRBV15, the J call TRBJ1-2; TRBD1 might be the D (5 bases). CDR1 and CDR2 (germline): LNHNV, YYDKDF (reference sequence). The CDR3 extends over 15 amino acids. V was clipped by 0 bases and J by 0 bases, with 8 bases between them. This chain's CDR3 is CATSREGTANYGYTF. CDR3 nucleotides: TGTGCCACCAGCAGAGAGGGGACCGCTAACTATGGCTACACCTTC.

J is TRBJ1-1 and V is TRBV20-1; D is perhaps TRBD1 (5 bases). With 5 bases removed from V and 4 bases from J, the gap between germline ends came to 17 bases. The CDR3 has 14 amino acids. Germline-derived CDR1 and CDR2 are DFQATT and SNEGSKA (reference sequence). As DNA, the CDR3 is TGCAGTGCTCCAGGACGGGGGACGAGCACTGAAGCTTTCTTT. Translating it yields CSAPGRGTSTEAFF.

The V and J genes are TRBV10-3 and TRBJ2-7, with 12 nucleotides matching TRBD2. In germline, CDR1 is ENHRY, CDR2 SYGVKD. The length of the CDR3 is 15 residues. V shed 5 bases, J shed 5 bases, and the junction held 7 bases outside the gene matches. The CDR3: CAISRLAGVNNEQYF. CDR3 in DNA: TGTGCCATCAGTCGACTAGCGGGAGTAAACAACGAGCAGTACTTC.

The rearrangement joins TRBV24-1 to TRBJ1-2; a possible D gene is TRBD1 (5 bases). Looked up from germline, CDR1 is KGHDR and CDR2 is SFDVKD. This CDR3 comprises 17 residues. V dropped 3 bases and J dropped 2 bases, with 18 bases sitting between them. The CDR3 here is CATSDPGSPGSNYGYTF. The CDR3, as DNA: TGTGCCACCAGTGATCCAGGGTCCCCAGGTTCCAACTATGGCTACACCTTC.

The V and J genes are TRBV5-1 and TRBJ2-1; the D is unclear. This CDR3 comprises 15 residues. Germline values: CDR1 SGHRS, CDR2 YFSETQ. V lost 0 bases to trimming and J lost 3 bases, with 10 bases between them. CDR3 region: CASSLVSILYNEQFF. In DNA, the CDR3 is TGCGCCAGCAGCTTGGTCTCTATTCTCTACAATGAGCAGTTCTTC. The whole variable domain, filled in from reference TRBV5-1 and TRBJ2-1, reads KAGVTQTPRYLIKTRGQQVTLSCSPISGHRSVSWYQQTPGQGLQFLFEYFSETQRNKGNFPGRFSGRQFSNSRSEMNVSTLELGDSALYLCASSLVSILYNEQFFGPGTRLTVL.

V and J are TRBV29-1 and TRBJ1-5; 7 bases are shared with TRBD1. V lost 3 bases and J lost 6; bases outside the gene matches: 8. CDR3 length: 14 residues. Per the germline V gene, CDR1 is SQVTM and CDR2 is ANQGSEA. This chain's CDR3 is CSVDRDREAQPQHF. The CDR3 region has the DNA TGCAGCGTTGACCGAGACAGGGAGGCTCAGCCCCAGCATTTT. Complete variable domain (other parts from reference TRBV29-1 and TRBJ1-5): SAVISQKPSRDICQRGTSLTIQCQVDSQVTMMFWYRQQPGQSLTLIATANQGSEATYESGFVIDKFPISRPNLTFSTLTVSNMSPEDSSIYLCSVDRDREAQPQHFGDGTRLSIL.

This clonotype came up a few times. J is TRBJ2-3 and V is TRBV4-3; a weak D match, TRBD2 (6 bases). The CDR3 contains 15 residues. Trimming cost V 1 base and J 1 base, with 9 bases left between them. The germline V gene has CDR1 LGHNA and CDR2 YSLEER. The CDR3 region has the DNA TGCGCCAGCAGCCAAGGGGTAGCGGGCACAGATACGCAGTATTTT. Residues: CASSQGVAGTDTQYF.

The V gene is TRBV12-3 or TRBV12-4, the J gene TRBJ1-1; D is ambiguous. This CDR3 contains 14 residues. V dropped 5 bases and J dropped 5 bases, with 15 bases sitting between them. The CDR3 nucleotides are TGTGCCAGCAGTCCATTCCCGGGTGGGACTGAAGCTTTCTTT. It codes for CASSPFPGGTEAFF.

This clonotype was recorded once. The V gene is TRBV18, the J gene TRBJ1-6; D gene ambiguous. Germline V lookup: CDR1 KGHSH, CDR2 LQKENI. Trimming took 1 base from V and 5 from J, leaving 9 bases between them. This CDR3 spans 15 amino acids. The CDR3 sequence is CASSPQVADNSPLHF. As DNA, the CDR3 is TGTGCCAGCTCACCACAGGTGGCAGATAATTCACCCCTCCACTTT.

The chain links TRBV4-1 to TRBJ2-3, with no clear D. The ends were cut back, 1 base at V and 5 bases at J, with 13 bases in the middle. CDR1 is MGHRA and CDR2 is YSYEKL in the germline V gene. The CDR3 sequence is 15 residues long. CDR3 region: CASSQVRVRGDTQYF. The CDR3 coding sequence is TGCGCCAGCAGCCAAGTCCGGGTCCGCGGAGATACGCAGTATTTT.

This clonotype was picked up a small number of times. The chain joins TRBV5-6 to TRBJ2-7, with 10 bases aligning to TRBD2. V gave up 2 bases and J gave up 2 bases; unmatched junction bases: 7. Germline V gene data show CDR1 as SGHDT and CDR2 as YYEEEE. This CDR3 has 16 residues. CDR3 sequence (DNA): TGTGCCAGCAGCTTCTTCCTAGCGGGGGCCACCTACGAGCAGTACTTC. Translating it yields CASSFFLAGATYEQYF.

This clonotype was observed a handful of times. This rearrangement joins TRBV27 to TRBJ2-7; a possible D gene is TRBD2 (7 bases). The V gene lost 6 bases and the J gene lost 7 bases, with 25 bases spanning the gap. Germline-derived CDR1 and CDR2 are MNHEY and SMNVEV (reference sequence). The CDR3 runs 16 residues. CDR3: CASRTEGGTTRREQYF. CDR3 DNA: TGTGCCAGCAGGACCGAGGGAGGGACAACTCGACGGGAGCAGTACTTC.

This chain links TRBV7-8 with TRBJ2-1; 7 bases are shared with TRBD2. Germline lookup yields CDR1 SGHVS and CDR2 FQNEAQ. The CDR3 runs 17 residues. V trimming: 7 bases; J trimming: 0 bases; junction bases outside the gene matches: 12. CDR3 region: CASKVGEGRVSYNEQFF. CDR3 coding DNA: TGTGCCAGCAAGGTGGGGGAGGGCCGAGTCTCCTACAATGAGCAGTTCTTC.

V and J are TRBV15 and TRBJ2-3, with D possibly TRBD1 on 6 matching bases. Germline CDR1 LNHNV, CDR2 YYDKDF (reference sequence). V lost 5 bases and J lost 4, with 13 bases in between. The CDR3 is made up of 14 amino acids. CDR3 residues: CATSGTGMADTQYF. The CDR3 nucleotides read TGTGCCACCAGCGGTACAGGGATGGCAGATACGCAGTATTTT. Complete variable domain (other parts from reference TRBV15 and TRBJ2-3): DAMVIQNPRYQVTQFGKPVTLSCSQTLNHNVMYWYQQKSSQAPKLLFHYYDKDFNNEADTPDNFQSRRPNTSFCFLDIRSPGLGDTAMYLCATSGTGMADTQYFGPGTRLTVL.

The chain links TRBV12-3 or TRBV12-4 to TRBJ2-1; a weak D match, TRBD2 (5 bases). V lost 5 bases to trimming and J lost 8 bases, with 16 bases between them. The CDR3 has 14 amino acids. The CDR3, as DNA: TGTGCCAGCAGTCTCAGAGGGTTTAGCCATGAGCAGTTCTTC. Translated, it gives CASSLRGFSHEQFF.

This clonotype was seen a handful of times. The chain links TRBV11-2 to TRBJ2-2, with D perhaps given as TRBD1 or TRBD2 (5 bases each). Germline V CDR1 and CDR2: SGHAT, FQNNGV. The CDR3 has 15 residues. V shed 4 bases and J shed 6 bases, with 15 bases lying between them. CDR3 amino acids: CASSSPRDPAGELFF. CDR3 DNA sequence: TGTGCCAGCAGCTCACCTCGGGACCCGGCCGGGGAGCTGTTTTTT.

J is TRBJ2-1 and V is TRBV24-1; maybe TRBD2 (6 bases). This CDR3 has 15 residues. Germline assignment: CDR1 KGHDR and CDR2 SFDVKD. The ends were cut back, 3 bases at V and 6 bases at J, with 14 bases in the middle. This CDR3 is CATSDARSAGNEQFF. Written as DNA, the CDR3 is TGTGCCACCAGTGATGCCCGGTCAGCGGGCAATGAGCAGTTCTTC.

The gene calls are TRBV7-8 and TRBJ2-7, with 8 positions matching TRBD1. The CDR3 extends over 15 amino acids. CDR1 and CDR2 (germline): SGHVS, FQNEAQ. The V gene end was trimmed by 1 base and the J gene end by 5 bases; junction bases not matched to a gene: 7. CDR3 nucleotide sequence: TGTGCCAGCAGCTTAGTAAGGACAGGGTTCCACGAGCAGTACTTC. Residues: CASSLVRTGFHEQYF.

This chain joins TRBV5-4 and TRBJ2-1; TRBD2 agrees at 11 bases. This CDR3 is built from 18 residues. The V gene end was trimmed by 3 bases and the J gene end by 6 bases; junction bases not matched to a gene: 14. Germline V gene lookup returns CDR1 SGHNT and CDR2 YYREEE (reference sequence). As DNA, the CDR3 is TGTGCCAGCAGCTATAATAGCGGGAGGGGCTTGTTCGGCAATGAGCAGTTCTTC. Its protein is CASSYNSGRGLFGNEQFF.

This clonotype was observed a handful of times. The chain links TRBV11-2 to TRBJ2-7; 10 bases align to TRBD2. The CDR3 length is 16 residues. Germline CDR1 SGHAT, CDR2 FQNNGV. With V trimmed by 6 bases and J by 5 bases, 13 bases remained unmatched. CDR3 DNA: TGTGCCAGCAGTCCCGGAGGTAGCGGGAGGAGCCACGAGCAGTACTTC. This encodes CASSPGGSGRSHEQYF. Supplemented by reference TRBV11-2 and TRBJ2-7, the full variable domain reads EAGVAQSPRYKIIEKRQSVAFWCNPISGHATLYWYQQILGQGPKLLIQFQNNGVVDDSQLPKDRFSAERLKGVDSTLKIQPAKLEDSAVYLCASSPGGSGRSHEQYFGPGTRLTVT.